The text below deals with one T cell receptor (beta chain). This sample stems from a study of OX40 agonist ivuxolimab in advanced cancers. V was trimmed by 4 bases and J by 0 bases, leaving 12 bases between them. CDR1 and CDR2 (germline): SNHLY, FYNNEI. There are 16 residues in the CDR3. Using immunoSEQ multiplex PCR, the repertoire was profiled, and TCRdb retains in-frame clones only, with some absent. The profile shows over 90,000 clones, approximately 93% of them singletons. The TCR originated in an adult with an advanced solid tumor such as melanoma, head and neck, liver or kidney cancer. The genes are TRBV2 and TRBJ2-2; TRBD1 might be the D (5 bases). The sequencing used CD4+ or CD8+ T cells sorted from blood, collected in a trial of the OX40 agonist ivuxolimab. The CDR3 reads CASSAQGGANTGELFF. The CDR3 DNA sequence: TGTGCCAGCAGTGCCCAGGGTGGGGCGAACACCGGGGAGCTGTTTTTT. The complete variable domain, with remaining parts taken from reference TRBV2 and TRBJ2-2, reads EPEVTQTPSHQVTQMGQEVILRCVPISNHLYFYWYRQILGQKVEFLVSFYNNEISEKSEIFDDQFSVERPDGSNFTLKIRSTKLEDSAMYFCASSAQGGANTGELFFGEGSRLTVL.